This T cell receptor beta chain was captured by sequencing in a study of OX40 agonist ivuxolimab in advanced cancers. Study background: It was ivuxolimab, an agonistic anti-OX40 (CD134) antibody, that patients were treated with. Eligibility rules accepted prior anti-PD-1, anti-PD-L1 or anti-CTLA-4 therapy, and around 38% had some.

In regard to this clone: No antigen is known for it.

TCRdb keeps only in-frame clones here, not all; method: immunoSEQ multiplex PCR. The top ten clones hold more than 1.1% of a sample with 95,000 to 100,000 clones, roughly 80% of them seen once. The study's findings and limits: CD4+ and CD8+ T cells in blood underwent clonal expansion by week 6 at 0.1 to 3.0 mg/kg.

Autoimmune disease history or systemic immunosuppression was exclusionary. CDR1 is SGHRS and CDR2 is YFSETQ in the germline V gene. The CDR3 sequence is 15 residues long. The J segment lost 6 bases and the V segment lost 4 bases, leaving 8 bases of the junction unmatched. The chain carries TRBV5-1 and TRBJ2-7; 12 positions agree with TRBD2. The receptor comes from an adult with an advanced solid tumor such as melanoma, head and neck, liver or kidney cancer. The material was CD4+ or CD8+ T cells sorted from blood, obtained in a trial of the OX40 agonist ivuxolimab. The CDR3 sequence: CASSRVQTSGGEQYF. The CDR3 nucleotides are TGCGCCAGCAGCCGTGTCCAGACTAGCGGGGGCGAGCAGTACTTC.